This T cell receptor (beta chain) was observed in a study of blood T cell repertoires in COVID-19. Sequenced by immunoSEQ multiplex PCR; TCRdb stores in-frame clones only, minus some. This repertoire shows 55,000 or so clones, over 60% found once; its top ten account for approximately 21%. Losses at the gene ends were 0 bases for V and 5 bases for J; bases not matched to a gene: 3. CDR1 and CDR2 from the germline V gene are GTSNPN and SVGIG (reference sequence). The CDR3 covers 13 residues. The sample comprised peripheral blood. V and J are TRBV30 and TRBJ2-5; 7 bases align to TRBD2. This clonotype was obtained from a man younger than 40 with COVID-19, enrolled during active disease. Written as DNA, the CDR3 is TGTGCCTGGAGTGTAATCGGGAGGGAGACCCAGTACTTC. It codes for CAWSVIGRETQYF.